A single sample is the source of the 16 T cell receptor beta chains below, sequenced in a study of CD8+ T cells in alopecia areata. As for treatment: oral pan-JAK inhibitor, 5-10 mg twice daily. Sequencing used cDNA as its template, made by extracting RNA and reverse transcribing it. Here immunoSEQ multiplex PCR was the method, and the copy in TCRdb shows in-frame clones only, minus some. Of fewer than 350,000 clones listed, roughly 64% are singletons. The sequenced sample was CD4+ T cells sorted from blood, obtained at week 24, from a patient treated with tofacitinib. Receptors were obtained from a human donor with alopecia areata.

This clone was seen just once. Here the CDR3 DNA reads TGCAGCGCAAAGGACGGCAATCAGCCCCAGCATTTT. This sequence encodes CSAKDGNQPQHF. The rearrangement joins TRBV29-1 to TRBJ1-5, with unresolved D. V lost 7 bases, J lost 2 bases, and 9 bases lay in between. Germline V gives CDR1 SQVTM, CDR2 ANQGSEA. This CDR3 contains 12 residues.

J is TRBJ2-5 and V is TRBV7-2; D unclear. Germline V gene sequence: CDR1 SGHTA, CDR2 FQGNSA. The V end lost 3 bases, the J end lost 7 bases, and 12 bases lay between the germline ends. The CDR3 extends over 13 amino acids. Written as DNA, the CDR3 is TGTGCCAGCAGCTTTTGGGAATCGGCGACCCAGTACTTC. This encodes CASSFWESATQYF. Supplemented by reference TRBV7-2 and TRBJ2-5, the full variable domain reads GAGVSQSPSNKVTEKGKDVELRCDPISGHTALYWYRQSLGQGLEFLIYFQGNSAPDKSGLPSDRFSAERTGGSVSTLTIQRTQQEDSAVYLCASSFWESATQYFGPGTRLLVL.

This chain links TRBV28 with TRBJ2-1, with TRBD1 identical over 8 bases. Losses at the gene ends were 6 bases for V and 2 bases for J; bases not matched to a gene: 3. The germline V gene encodes CDR1 MDHEN and CDR2 SYDVKM. This CDR3 has 14 residues. CDR3 sequence (DNA): TGTGCCAGCAGCCCAGGGGGCACCTACAATGAGCAGTTCTTC. Amino acids: CASSPGGTYNEQFF.

This clone appeared a few times. The chain couples TRBV10-3 to TRBJ2-1, with 7 bases fitting TRBD1. The J segment lost 3 bases and the V segment lost 7 bases, leaving 6 bases of the junction unmatched. The CDR3 consists of 14 residues. Germline V CDR1 and CDR2: ENHRY, SYGVKD. In DNA form, the CDR3 reads TGTGCCATCATTCGGGACAGAAGCTACAATGAGCAGTTCTTC. It yields the protein CAIIRDRSYNEQFF.

V and J are TRBV15 and TRBJ2-5; D gene ambiguous. From germline, CDR1 is LNHNV and CDR2 YYDKDF (reference sequence). V lost 0 bases and J 5 bases, leaving 7 bases between the germline ends. The CDR3 has 13 residues. CDR3 protein: CATSRDLVETQYF. For the CDR3, the DNA is TGTGCCACCAGCAGAGATCTCGTGGAGACCCAGTACTTC.

The J gene is TRBJ2-3, the V gene TRBV6-5; a weak D match, TRBD2 (6 bases). The CDR3 has 13 residues. In germline, CDR1 is MNHEY, CDR2 SVGAGI. Trimming shortened V by 6 bases and J by 3 bases, and 10 bases separated the two germline ends. In DNA, the CDR3 is TGTGCCAGCAGAGAAAGCGGGACAGATACGCAGTATTTT. Encoded protein: CASRESGTDTQYF.

This clone was recorded a few times. The rearrangement uses TRBV29-1 and TRBJ1-2, with 7 bases fitting TRBD1. Germline V gene data show CDR1 as SQVTM and CDR2 as ANQGSEA. Germline trimming cut 5 bases from V and 6 bases from J; bases unmatched to any gene: 12. The CDR3 is made up of 14 amino acids. The CDR3 loop reads CSVSETGRGDGYTF. The CDR3 DNA reads TGCAGCGTTTCAGAGACAGGGAGGGGAGATGGCTACACCTTC. Full variable domain (outside the CDR3, taken from reference TRBV29-1 and TRBJ1-2): SAVISQKPSRDICQRGTSLTIQCQVDSQVTMMFWYRQQPGQSLTLIATANQGSEATYESGFVIDKFPISRPNLTFSTLTVSNMSPEDSSIYLCSVSETGRGDGYTFGSGTRLTVV.

The gene calls are TRBV5-1 and TRBJ1-4, with a possible D match to TRBD1 (5 bases). Per the germline V gene, CDR1 is SGHRS and CDR2 is YFSETQ. The CDR3 contains 14 residues. Trimming pared 3 bases from V and 6 bases from J, leaving 12 bases between. The CDR3 DNA reads TGCGCCAGCAGCTGGGGGAACTTGGATGAAAAACTGTTTTTT. This sequence encodes CASSWGNLDEKLFF. Looking up the rest from reference TRBV5-1 and TRBJ1-4 gives the full variable domain: KAGVTQTPRYLIKTRGQQVTLSCSPISGHRSVSWYQQTPGQGLQFLFEYFSETQRNKGNFPGRFSGRQFSNSRSEMNVSTLELGDSALYLCASSWGNLDEKLFFGSGTQLSVL.

CDR3 sequence reads: CTSSQFDRRIRSGANVLTF. In DNA, the CDR3 is TGCACCAGCAGCCAATTCGACAGGCGTATTCGCTCTGGGGCCAACGTCCTGACTTTC. V gene TRBV1 combines with J gene TRBJ2-6; the D call of TRBD1 is as the table states it, not checked on the DNA. TRBV1 is a documented pseudogene. The CDR3 consists of 19 residues.

The J gene is TRBJ2-3, the V gene TRBV2; D gene ambiguous. CDR3 length equals 15 residues. The germline gives CDR1 SNHLY, CDR2 FYNNEI. Trimming pared 4 bases from V and 0 bases from J, leaving 11 bases between. The CDR3 region has the DNA TGTGCCAGCAGTGTTTTCCAGAGAAGCACAGATACGCAGTATTTT. Encoded protein: CASSVFQRSTDTQYF. The full variable domain, with the rest looked up from reference TRBV2 and TRBJ2-3, is EPEVTQTPSHQVTQMGQEVILRCVPISNHLYFYWYRQILGQKVEFLVSFYNNEISEKSEIFDDQFSVERPDGSNFTLKIRSTKLEDSAMYFCASSVFQRSTDTQYFGPGTRLTVL.

The chain recombines TRBV2 with TRBJ1-5, with TRBD1 matching over 8 bases. The CDR3 is 14 amino acids. Germline CDR1 SNHLY, CDR2 FYNNEI. The V gene end was trimmed by 4 bases and the J gene end by 3 bases; junction bases not matched to a gene: 2. The CDR3 region is CASSGDRYNQPQHF. As DNA, the CDR3 is TGTGCCAGCAGTGGGGACAGGTACAATCAGCCCCAGCATTTT.

This chain uses TRBV6-5 with TRBJ2-7; D not certain. The CDR3 is 12 amino acids. The V end was cut by 5 bases, the J end by 7 bases, with 12 bases between. CDR1 and CDR2 (germline): MNHEY, SVGAGI. The CDR3 is CASSTRSREQYF. For the CDR3, the DNA is TGTGCCAGCAGTACCCGAAGTCGGGAGCAGTACTTC.

The chain has TRBV13 and TRBJ1-2, with TRBD1 matching over 8 bases. The V gene end was trimmed by 4 bases and the J gene end by 6 bases; junction bases not matched to a gene: 4. The CDR3 covers 13 residues. CDR1 is PRHDT and CDR2 is FYEKMQ in the germline V gene (reference sequence). The DNA for the CDR3 is TGTGCCAGCAGCTCCAGGACAGGGCATGGCTACACCTTC. Translated: CASSSRTGHGYTF.

The chain links TRBV6-6 to TRBJ1-2, with D possibly being TRBD1 (6 bases). The germline V and J ends were trimmed by 0 bases and 4 bases, with 9 bases remaining between them. The CDR3 extends over 14 amino acids. CDR1 MNHNY and CDR2 SVGAGI come from the germline V gene (reference sequence). CDR3 in amino acids: CASSYSDSPYGYTF. The CDR3 coding sequence is TGTGCCAGCAGTTACTCGGACAGCCCCTATGGCTACACCTTC.

The chain has TRBV18 and TRBJ2-3; 9 nucleotides match TRBD2. The CDR3 runs 15 residues. Germline V gene data show CDR1 as KGHSH and CDR2 as LQKENI. Germline trimming cut 3 bases from V and 2 bases from J; bases unmatched to any gene: 3. The CDR3 loop reads CASSPTSGYTDTQYF. The DNA for the CDR3 is TGTGCCAGCTCACCGACTAGCGGATACACAGATACGCAGTATTTT.

The genes are TRBV5-1 and TRBJ2-7, with TRBD1 matching over 7 bases. Germline V gene sequence: CDR1 SGHRS, CDR2 YFSETQ. The length of the CDR3 is 15 residues. Trimming removed 4 bases from V and 0 bases from J; junction bases left unmatched: 7. The CDR3 nucleotides read TGCGCCAGCAGCCTCGGACAGGCCCTCTCCTACGAGCAGTACTTC. Protein: CASSLGQALSYEQYF.